Listed below are T cell receptor beta chains from one sample, sequenced in a study of identical twins. TCRdb re-called the 5' RACE reads with MiXCR, one entry per CDR3 protein. The sample lists more than 1.5 million distinct CDR3 sequences; about 30% were seen once. What was sequenced was cord blood. The receptors were sampled from a newborn girl in good health. The CDR3 runs from the conserved cysteine through the conserved F or W. Each record gives: J gene, D gene, V gene, clone size, CDR3 protein, CDR3 DNA. D genes are given only for firm matches. Not every row has a clone size; where given, it reads once, few, many or a size class.

J gene: TRBJ1-1; D gene: NA; V gene: TRBV29-1; clone size: NA; CDR3 protein: CSVEDPPGSSLNTEAFF; CDR3 DNA: TGCAGCGTTGAGGATCCCCCAGGGAGTTCCCTGAACACTGAAGCTTTCTTT
J gene: TRBJ1-6; D gene: NA; V gene: TRBV4-1; clone size: NA; CDR3 protein: CASSHRHNSPLHF; CDR3 DNA: TGCGCCAGCAGCCACAGGCACAATTCACCCCTCCACTTT
J gene: TRBJ1-1; D gene: NA; V gene: TRBV4-1; clone size: NA; CDR3 protein: CASSQRGLTNTEAFF; CDR3 DNA: TGCGCCAGCAGCCAAAGGGGACTTACGAACACTGAAGCTTTCTTT
J gene: TRBJ2-1; D gene: TRBD1; V gene: TRBV13; clone size: once; CDR3 protein: CASSTPGTGKHNEQFF; CDR3 DNA: TGTGCCAGCAGCACGCCCGGGACAGGAAAACACAATGAGCAGTTCTTC
J gene: TRBJ2-7; D gene: TRBD2; V gene: TRBV7-6; clone size: NA; CDR3 protein: CASSSTSGSGYEQYF; CDR3 DNA: TGTGCCAGCAGCTCCACTAGCGGGAGTGGATACGAGCAGTACTTC
J gene: TRBJ1-2; D gene: TRBD1; V gene: TRBV19; clone size: few; CDR3 protein: CASSAGTGYYGYTF; CDR3 DNA: TGTGCCAGTAGCGCCGGGACAGGGTACTATGGCTACACCTTC
J gene: TRBJ1-1; D gene: TRBD1; V gene: TRBV5-1; clone size: NA; CDR3 protein: CASSWTGLNTEAFF; CDR3 DNA: TGCGCCAGCAGCTGGACAGGGCTAAACACTGAAGCTTTCTTT
J gene: TRBJ1-2; D gene: NA; V gene: TRBV20-1; clone size: NA; CDR3 protein: CSARKLEDNYGYTF; CDR3 DNA: TGCAGTGCTAGAAAGCTTGAGGACAACTATGGCTACACCTTC
J gene: TRBJ1-2; D gene: TRBD1; V gene: TRBV27; clone size: NA; CDR3 protein: CASSRQGVLSNYGYTF; CDR3 DNA: TGTGCCAGCAGCCGACAGGGAGTGCTCTCTAACTATGGCTACACCTTC
J gene: TRBJ2-7; D gene: TRBD1; V gene: TRBV4-2; clone size: NA; CDR3 protein: CASSQGGTVAGQGLSYEQYF; CDR3 DNA: TGTGCCAGCAGCCAAGGAGGGACGGTAGCGGGACAGGGGCTCTCCTACGAGCAGTACTTC
J gene: TRBJ2-1; D gene: TRBD2; V gene: TRBV3-1; clone size: few; CDR3 protein: CASSQPTGLAGNEQFF; CDR3 DNA: TGTGCCAGCAGCCAACCGACAGGACTAGCGGGCAATGAGCAGTTCTTC
J gene: TRBJ1-2; D gene: NA; V gene: TRBV9; clone size: few; CDR3 protein: CASSAGRFGYTF; CDR3 DNA: TGTGCCAGCAGCGCCGGGAGGTTTGGCTACACCTTC
J gene: TRBJ2-1; D gene: TRBD2; V gene: TRBV6-1; clone size: NA; CDR3 protein: CASRSGGLNEQFF; CDR3 DNA: TGTGCCAGTAGGAGCGGGGGCCTCAATGAGCAGTTCTTC
J gene: TRBJ2-7; D gene: TRBD1; V gene: TRBV6-2/TRBV6-3; clone size: few; CDR3 protein: CASSYSWTGQGLYEQYF; CDR3 DNA: TGTGCCAGCAGTTACTCCTGGACGGGACAGGGTCTCTACGAGCAGTACTTC
J gene: TRBJ2-1; D gene: TRBD1; V gene: TRBV12-3/TRBV12-4; clone size: NA; CDR3 protein: CASTPGQAHNEQFF; CDR3 DNA: TGTGCCAGCACCCCGGGACAGGCCCACAATGAGCAGTTCTTC
J gene: TRBJ1-6; D gene: NA; V gene: TRBV6-6; clone size: NA; CDR3 protein: CASGSQGANSPLHF; CDR3 DNA: TGTGCCAGCGGTAGTCAGGGTGCAAATTCACCCCTCCACTTT
J gene: TRBJ2-7; D gene: TRBD2; V gene: TRBV7-2; clone size: few; CDR3 protein: CASSPAGGQYEQYF; CDR3 DNA: TGTGCCAGCAGCCCAGCGGGGGGGCAATACGAGCAGTACTTC
J gene: TRBJ2-5; D gene: TRBD1; V gene: TRBV20-1; clone size: NA; CDR3 protein: CSAATGQTQETQYF; CDR3 DNA: TGCAGTGCCGCCACGGGACAGACCCAAGAGACCCAGTACTTC
J gene: TRBJ2-1; D gene: NA; V gene: TRBV20-1; clone size: NA; CDR3 protein: CSAREWWVDIYNEQFF; CDR3 DNA: TGCAGTGCTAGAGAATGGTGGGTAGATATCTACAATGAGCAGTTCTTC
J gene: TRBJ2-3; D gene: TRBD2; V gene: TRBV11-1; clone size: few; CDR3 protein: CASSPGREVDTQYF; CDR3 DNA: TGTGCCAGCAGCCCAGGGCGGGAGGTGGATACGCAGTATTTT
J gene: TRBJ2-1; D gene: NA; V gene: TRBV6-2/TRBV6-3; clone size: NA; CDR3 protein: CASSYSRVPYNEQFF; CDR3 DNA: TGTGCCAGCAGTTACTCTAGGGTTCCCTACAATGAGCAGTTCTTC
J gene: TRBJ2-4; D gene: NA; V gene: TRBV5-1; clone size: few; CDR3 protein: CASSFRPGLGRWVQYF; CDR3 DNA: TGCGCCAGCAGCTTCCGACCCGGACTGGGCCGGTGGGTTCAGTACTTC
J gene: TRBJ2-1; D gene: NA; V gene: TRBV19; clone size: NA; CDR3 protein: CASSIVSGSSYNEQFF; CDR3 DNA: TGTGCCAGTAGTATAGTTTCAGGGAGCTCCTACAATGAGCAGTTCTTC
J gene: TRBJ1-4; D gene: NA; V gene: TRBV6-6; clone size: NA; CDR3 protein: CASTRKRGGLTNEKLFF; CDR3 DNA: TGTGCCAGCACTCGAAAGCGGGGGGGCTTGACTAATGAAAAACTGTTTTTT
J gene: TRBJ1-5; D gene: NA; V gene: TRBV28; clone size: NA; CDR3 protein: CASILGAGPGQPQHF; CDR3 DNA: TGTGCCAGCATCCTAGGGGCGGGCCCCGGTCAGCCCCAGCATTTT
J gene: TRBJ2-3; D gene: TRBD2; V gene: TRBV11-2; clone size: few; CDR3 protein: CASRLAGSDTQYF; CDR3 DNA: TGTGCCAGCAGACTAGCGGGGTCAGATACGCAGTATTTT
J gene: TRBJ2-2; D gene: NA; V gene: TRBV9; clone size: NA; CDR3 protein: CASYKGELSTGELFF; CDR3 DNA: TGTGCCAGCTATAAGGGGGAATTGAGCACCGGGGAGCTGTTTTTT
J gene: TRBJ2-7; D gene: NA; V gene: TRBV11-2; clone size: NA; CDR3 protein: CASSLVSGGMSSYNEQYF; CDR3 DNA: TGTGCCAGCAGCTTAGTAAGTGGGGGGATGAGCTCCTACAATGAGCAGTACTTC
J gene: TRBJ2-7; D gene: TRBD2; V gene: TRBV6-2/TRBV6-3; clone size: many; CDR3 protein: CANPKGLPLHPEQYF; CDR3 DNA: TGTGCCAACCCGAAGGGACTACCTCTCCATCCCGAGCAGTACTTC
J gene: TRBJ2-5; D gene: NA; V gene: TRBV12-5; clone size: NA; CDR3 protein: CASGFGGTEQYF; CDR3 DNA: TGTGCTAGTGGTTTTGGGGGAACTGAGCAGTACTTC
J gene: TRBJ1-2; D gene: TRBD1; V gene: TRBV2; clone size: NA; CDR3 protein: CASSEEWGQAFYGYTF; CDR3 DNA: TGTGCCAGCAGTGAGGAATGGGGACAGGCCTTCTATGGCTACACCTTC
J gene: TRBJ2-1; D gene: TRBD1; V gene: TRBV18; clone size: NA; CDR3 protein: CASSPGTASSYNEQFF; CDR3 DNA: TGTGCCAGCTCACCGGGGACAGCGAGCTCCTACAATGAGCAGTTCTTC
J gene: TRBJ2-7; D gene: NA; V gene: TRBV5-1; clone size: NA; CDR3 protein: CASSLDRVPYEQYF; CDR3 DNA: TGCGCCAGCAGCTTGGACAGGGTACCCTACGAGCAGTACTTC
J gene: TRBJ1-5; D gene: TRBD1; V gene: TRBV24-1; clone size: NA; CDR3 protein: CATSDLAGGPQHF; CDR3 DNA: TGTGCCACCAGTGATTTGGCAGGGGGGCCCCAGCATTTT
J gene: TRBJ2-1; D gene: TRBD2; V gene: TRBV6-5; clone size: NA; CDR3 protein: CASGYSGANEQFF; CDR3 DNA: TGTGCCAGCGGTTATAGCGGGGCCAATGAGCAGTTCTTC
J gene: TRBJ1-5; D gene: NA; V gene: TRBV20-1; clone size: NA; CDR3 protein: CSARVQGTGQPQHF; CDR3 DNA: TGCAGTGCTAGGGTGCAGGGTACGGGTCAGCCCCAGCATTTT
J gene: TRBJ2-1; D gene: TRBD1; V gene: TRBV20-1; clone size: NA; CDR3 protein: CSARVGTGSNNEQFF; CDR3 DNA: TGCAGTGCTAGAGTGGGGACAGGTTCCAACAATGAGCAGTTCTTC
J gene: TRBJ1-2; D gene: TRBD1; V gene: TRBV19; clone size: NA; CDR3 protein: CAIKRDRGRNGYTF; CDR3 DNA: TGTGCCATCAAAAGGGACAGGGGACGAAATGGCTACACCTTC
J gene: TRBJ2-4; D gene: NA; V gene: TRBV2; clone size: few; CDR3 protein: CASIALAKNIQYF; CDR3 DNA: TGTGCCAGCATAGCGCTAGCCAAAAACATTCAGTACTTC
J gene: TRBJ2-5; D gene: TRBD2; V gene: TRBV11-2; clone size: few; CDR3 protein: CASRLGTNPAMGQYF; CDR3 DNA: TGTGCCAGCAGACTCGGGACTAACCCCGCAATGGGGCAGTACTTC
J gene: TRBJ1-2; D gene: NA; V gene: TRBV20-1; clone size: NA; CDR3 protein: CSAERANYGYTF; CDR3 DNA: TGCAGTGCCGAGAGGGCTAACTATGGCTACACCTTC
J gene: TRBJ1-5; D gene: TRBD1; V gene: TRBV19; clone size: once; CDR3 protein: CASSLMTGAGNQPQHF; CDR3 DNA: TGTGCCAGTAGTCTCATGACAGGGGCGGGCAATCAGCCCCAGCATTTT
J gene: TRBJ2-7; D gene: NA; V gene: TRBV7-6; clone size: NA; CDR3 protein: CASSPQGTPTYEQYF; CDR3 DNA: TGTGCCAGCAGCCCCCAAGGGACACCTACCTACGAGCAGTACTTC
J gene: TRBJ1-1; D gene: TRBD1; V gene: TRBV6-6; clone size: NA; CDR3 protein: CASTPSGQGMMNTEAFF; CDR3 DNA: TGTGCCAGCACTCCCTCGGGACAGGGGATGATGAACACTGAAGCTTTCTTT
J gene: TRBJ2-5; D gene: TRBD2; V gene: TRBV20-1; clone size: NA; CDR3 protein: CSARASSGRANEQYF; CDR3 DNA: TGCAGTGCTAGAGCCTCTAGCGGGAGGGCCAATGAGCAGTACTTC
J gene: TRBJ2-1; D gene: NA; V gene: TRBV27; clone size: NA; CDR3 protein: CASSLSRMWGSYNEQSF; CDR3 DNA: TGTGCCAGCAGTTTATCTAGGATGTGGGGTTCCTACAATGAGCAGTCCTTC